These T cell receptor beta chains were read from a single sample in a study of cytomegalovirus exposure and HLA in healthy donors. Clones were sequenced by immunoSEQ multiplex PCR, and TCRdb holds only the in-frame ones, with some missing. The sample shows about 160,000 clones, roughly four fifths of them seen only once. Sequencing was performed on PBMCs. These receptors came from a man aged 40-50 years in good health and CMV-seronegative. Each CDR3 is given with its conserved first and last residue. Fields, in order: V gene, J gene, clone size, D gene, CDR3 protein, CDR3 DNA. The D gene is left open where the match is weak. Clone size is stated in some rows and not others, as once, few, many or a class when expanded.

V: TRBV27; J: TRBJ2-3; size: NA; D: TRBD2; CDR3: CASKGLAAGTDTQYF; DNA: TGTGCCAGCAAAGGACTAGCGGCCGGCACAGATACGCAGTATTTT
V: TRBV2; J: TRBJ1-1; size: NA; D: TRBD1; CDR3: CASSETRTGRNTEAFF; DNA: TGTGCCAGCAGTGAAACCCGGACAGGGAGGAACACTGAAGCTTTCTTT
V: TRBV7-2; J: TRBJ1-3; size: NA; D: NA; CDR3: CASSRDSAGSTIYF; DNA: TGTGCCAGCAGCCGGGACTCCGCCGGAAGCACCATATATTTT
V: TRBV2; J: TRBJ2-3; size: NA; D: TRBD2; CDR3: CASSVPSGRADTQYF; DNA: TGTGCCAGCAGTGTGCCTAGCGGGAGGGCAGATACGCAGTATTTT
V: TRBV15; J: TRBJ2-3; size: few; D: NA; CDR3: CATSRGRQITDTQYF; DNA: TGTGCCACCAGCAGAGGTAGACAAATCACAGATACGCAGTATTTT
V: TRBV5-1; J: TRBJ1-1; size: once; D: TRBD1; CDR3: CASSGGDRDNTEAFF; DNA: TGCGCCAGCAGCGGTGGGGACAGGGATAACACTGAAGCTTTCTTT
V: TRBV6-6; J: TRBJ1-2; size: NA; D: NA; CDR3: CASRLDSNYGYTF; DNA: TGTGCCAGCAGGCTGGACAGTAACTATGGCTACACCTTC
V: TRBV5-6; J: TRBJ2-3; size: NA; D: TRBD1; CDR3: CASSLGGQRSTDTQYF; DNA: TGTGCCAGCAGCTTGGGGGGACAGAGAAGCACAGATACGCAGTATTTT
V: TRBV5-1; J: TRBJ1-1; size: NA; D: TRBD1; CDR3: CASSLVTGVVTEAFF; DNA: TGCGCCAGCAGCTTGGTGACAGGGGTCGTAACTGAAGCTTTCTTT
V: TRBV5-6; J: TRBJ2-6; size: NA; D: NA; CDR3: CASSLKLDSSGANGLTF; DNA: TGTGCCAGCAGCTTGAAATTGGATTCCTCTGGGGCCAACGGCCTGACTTTC
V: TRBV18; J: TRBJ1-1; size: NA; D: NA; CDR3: CASSPGGGAVNTEAFF; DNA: TGTGCCAGCTCACCGGGGGGGGGCGCGGTAAACACTGAAGCTTTCTTT
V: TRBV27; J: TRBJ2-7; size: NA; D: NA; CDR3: CASSLIASSYEQYF; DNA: TGTGCCAGCAGTTTAATAGCGAGCTCCTACGAGCAGTACTTC
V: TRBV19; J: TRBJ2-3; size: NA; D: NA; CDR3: CAIRMDNTDTQYF; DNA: TGTGCCATTCGGATGGACAACACAGATACGCAGTATTTT
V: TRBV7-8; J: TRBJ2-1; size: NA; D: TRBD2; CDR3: CASSFITGGYNEQFF; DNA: TGTGCCAGCAGCTTCATAACGGGAGGCTACAATGAGCAGTTCTTC
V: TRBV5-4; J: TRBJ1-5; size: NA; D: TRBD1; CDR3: CASSLYVGTGFSQPQHF; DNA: TGTGCCAGCAGCTTGTATGTCGGGACAGGGTTCTCTCAGCCCCAGCATTTT
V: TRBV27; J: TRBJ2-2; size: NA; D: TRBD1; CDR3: CASSSVWDRDHGELFF; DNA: TGTGCCAGCAGCTCCGTTTGGGACAGGGACCACGGGGAGCTGTTTTTT
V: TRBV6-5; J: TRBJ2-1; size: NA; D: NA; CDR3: CASSYREYNEQFF; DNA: TGTGCCAGCAGTTACCGGGAATACAATGAGCAGTTCTTC
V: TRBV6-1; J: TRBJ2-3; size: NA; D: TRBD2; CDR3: CAGHRTSGSADTQYF; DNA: TGTGCCGGACATCGGACTAGCGGGAGCGCAGATACGCAGTATTTT